This T cell receptor beta chain was observed in a study of cytomegalovirus exposure and HLA in healthy donors. Study-wide points: Within an earlier analysis, most TCR beta V segments proved productive either about 87% or about 30% of the time. There were under 200 TCR beta chains listed as cytomegalovirus-associated. It was assumed in the presence/absence analyses that sequencing depth was roughly uniform across donors.

Healthy bone marrow donors made up the cohort. The V and J ends lost 4 bases and 5 bases respectively, with 16 bases between them. The CDR3 has 15 residues. Germline V CDR1 and CDR2: SGDLS, YYNGEE. PCR was performed using 60 Vbeta and 13 Jbeta primers. TCRdb's copy holds only in-frame clones and misses some; the assay was immunoSEQ multiplex PCR. The sample totals about 200,000 clones. A note on this clone: No antigen is known for it.

The chain recombines TRBV9 with TRBJ1-5; D perhaps matches TRBD1 (6 bases). The source is a man under 40 in good health and CMV-seronegative. The sequencing input was PBMCs. The CDR3 is CASSPWDKAYQPQHF. In nucleotides, the CDR3 is TGTGCCAGCAGCCCATGGGACAAGGCCTATCAGCCCCAGCATTTT.